This T cell receptor beta chain was profiled in a study of Ad26.COV2.S vaccination and SARS-CoV-2 variants. Treatment here: roughly 19 received Ad26.COV2.S at low or high dose, single or two shots; about 5 received placebo; per-sample allocation not given. The study sampled participants on day 63 after the first vaccine or placebo injection. Data came from immunoSEQ multiplex PCR; TCRdb stores just in-frame clones and leaves some out. This sample has about 420,000 clones, with roughly 90% found just once. Germline V gene sequence: CDR1 MGHRA, CDR2 YSYEKL. CDR3 length equals 16 residues. The trim removed 0 bases at V and 4 bases at J, leaving 5 bases unmatched.

Sequencing used peripheral blood, obtained in a trial of Ad26.COV2.S vaccine versus placebo. The sequence came from a person aged 18 to 65 who received the Ad26.COV2.S COVID-19 vaccine or a placebo. This chain links TRBV4-1 with TRBJ2-1, with 8 nucleotides matching TRBD2. The chain's CDR3 is CASSQEGTRRYNEQFF. Written as DNA, the CDR3 is TGCGCCAGCAGCCAAGAGGGGACTAGAAGGTACAATGAGCAGTTCTTC.